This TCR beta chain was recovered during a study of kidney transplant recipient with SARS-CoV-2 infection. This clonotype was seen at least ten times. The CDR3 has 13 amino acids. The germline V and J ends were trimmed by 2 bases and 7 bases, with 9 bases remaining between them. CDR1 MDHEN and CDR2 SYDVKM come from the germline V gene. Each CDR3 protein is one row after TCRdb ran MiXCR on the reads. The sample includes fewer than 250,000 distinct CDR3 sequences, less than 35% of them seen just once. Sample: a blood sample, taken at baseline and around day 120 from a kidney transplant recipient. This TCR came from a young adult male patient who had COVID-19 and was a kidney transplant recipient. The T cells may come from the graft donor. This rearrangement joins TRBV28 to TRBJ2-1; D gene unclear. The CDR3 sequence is CASSLSFGNEQFF. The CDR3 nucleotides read TGTGCCAGCAGTTTAAGTTTTGGGAATGAGCAGTTCTTC.